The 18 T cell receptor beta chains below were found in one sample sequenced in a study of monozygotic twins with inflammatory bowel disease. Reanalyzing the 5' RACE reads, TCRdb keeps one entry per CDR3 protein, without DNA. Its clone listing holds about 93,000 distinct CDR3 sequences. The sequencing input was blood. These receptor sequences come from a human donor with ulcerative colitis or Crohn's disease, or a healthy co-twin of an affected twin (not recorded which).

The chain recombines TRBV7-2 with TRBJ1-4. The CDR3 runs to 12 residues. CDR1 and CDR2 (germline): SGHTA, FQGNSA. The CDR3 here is CASSLPNEKLFF.

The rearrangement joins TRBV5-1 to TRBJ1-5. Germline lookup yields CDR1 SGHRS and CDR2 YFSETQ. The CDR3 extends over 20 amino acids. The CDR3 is CASSSPHARQGRNGNQPQHF.

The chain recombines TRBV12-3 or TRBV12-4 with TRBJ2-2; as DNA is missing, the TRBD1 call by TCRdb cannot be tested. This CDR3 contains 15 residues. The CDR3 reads CASEMGLSRTGELFF.

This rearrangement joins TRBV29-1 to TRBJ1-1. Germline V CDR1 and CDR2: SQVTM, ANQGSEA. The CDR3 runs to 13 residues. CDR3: CSTTESRNTEAFF.

CDR3 region: CASSLWGDERGQQFF. This chain joins TRBV5-5 and TRBJ2-1; TCRdb reports TRBD2, a call that lacks DNA to check it against. CDR1 is SGHKS and CDR2 is YYEKEE in the germline V gene (reference sequence). This CDR3 comprises 15 residues. The whole variable domain, remainder taken from reference TRBV5-5 and TRBJ2-1, is DAGVTQSPTHLIKTRGQQVTLRCSPISGHKSVSWYQQVLGQGPQFIFQYYEKEERGRGNFPDRFSARQFPNYSSELNVNALLLGDSALYLCASSLWGDERGQQFFGPGTRLTVL.

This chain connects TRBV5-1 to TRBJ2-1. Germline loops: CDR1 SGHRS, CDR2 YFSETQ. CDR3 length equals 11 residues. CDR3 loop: CATRQYNEQFF.

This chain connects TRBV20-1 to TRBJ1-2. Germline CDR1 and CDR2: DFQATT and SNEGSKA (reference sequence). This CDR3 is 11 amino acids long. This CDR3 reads CSARVNYGYTF.

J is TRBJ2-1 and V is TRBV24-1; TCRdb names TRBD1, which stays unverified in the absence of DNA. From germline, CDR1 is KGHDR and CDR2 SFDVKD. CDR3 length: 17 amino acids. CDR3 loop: CATSDIRDRGLDNEQFF.

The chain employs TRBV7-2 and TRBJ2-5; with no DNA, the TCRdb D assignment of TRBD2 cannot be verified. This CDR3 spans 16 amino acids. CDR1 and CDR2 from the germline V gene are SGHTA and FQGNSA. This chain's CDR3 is CASSSRLSGGKETQYF. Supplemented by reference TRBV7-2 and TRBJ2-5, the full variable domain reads GAGVSQSPSNKVTEKGKDVELRCDPISGHTALYWYRQSLGQGLEFLIYFQGNSAPDKSGLPSDRFSAERTGGSVSTLTIQRTQQEDSAVYLCASSSRLSGGKETQYFGPGTRLLVL.

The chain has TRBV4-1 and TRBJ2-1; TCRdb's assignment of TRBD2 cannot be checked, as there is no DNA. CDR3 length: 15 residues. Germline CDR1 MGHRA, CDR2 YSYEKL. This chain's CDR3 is CASSQRLAGLNEQFF.

Here the CDR3 reads CASSKLQLSGNTIYF. The rearrangement links TRBV19 to TRBJ1-3. CDR1 LNHDA and CDR2 SQIVND come from the germline V gene (reference sequence). The CDR3 sequence is 15 residues long.

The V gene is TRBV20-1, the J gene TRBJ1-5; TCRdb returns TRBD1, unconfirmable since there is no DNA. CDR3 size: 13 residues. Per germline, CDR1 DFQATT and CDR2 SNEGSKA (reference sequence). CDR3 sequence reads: CSAATGRSQPQHF.

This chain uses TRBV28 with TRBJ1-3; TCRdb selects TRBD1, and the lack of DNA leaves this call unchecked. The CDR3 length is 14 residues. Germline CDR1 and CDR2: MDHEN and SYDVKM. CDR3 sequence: CASSPGQGRNTIYF.

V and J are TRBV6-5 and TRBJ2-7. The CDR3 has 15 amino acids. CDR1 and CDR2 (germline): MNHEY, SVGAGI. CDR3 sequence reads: CASSYNGWGSYEQYF.

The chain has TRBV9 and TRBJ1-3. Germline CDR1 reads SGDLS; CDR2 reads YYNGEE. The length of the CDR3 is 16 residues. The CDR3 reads CASSLQGTPIGNTIYF.

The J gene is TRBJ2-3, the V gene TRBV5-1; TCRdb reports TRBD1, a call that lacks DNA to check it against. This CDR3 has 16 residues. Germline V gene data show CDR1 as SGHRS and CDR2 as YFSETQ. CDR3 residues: CASSLARTGHPDTQYF. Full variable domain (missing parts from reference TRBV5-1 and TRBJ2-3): KAGVTQTPRYLIKTRGQQVTLSCSPISGHRSVSWYQQTPGQGLQFLFEYFSETQRNKGNFPGRFSGRQFSNSRSEMNVSTLELGDSALYLCASSLARTGHPDTQYFGPGTRLTVL.

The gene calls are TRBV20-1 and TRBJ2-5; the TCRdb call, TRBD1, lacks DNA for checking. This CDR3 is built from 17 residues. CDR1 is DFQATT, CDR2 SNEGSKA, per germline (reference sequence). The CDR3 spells CSARGGYTPAWGETQYF.

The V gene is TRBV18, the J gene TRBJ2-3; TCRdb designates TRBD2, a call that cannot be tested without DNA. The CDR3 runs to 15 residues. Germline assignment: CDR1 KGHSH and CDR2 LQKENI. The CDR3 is CASSPREGRPDTQYF.